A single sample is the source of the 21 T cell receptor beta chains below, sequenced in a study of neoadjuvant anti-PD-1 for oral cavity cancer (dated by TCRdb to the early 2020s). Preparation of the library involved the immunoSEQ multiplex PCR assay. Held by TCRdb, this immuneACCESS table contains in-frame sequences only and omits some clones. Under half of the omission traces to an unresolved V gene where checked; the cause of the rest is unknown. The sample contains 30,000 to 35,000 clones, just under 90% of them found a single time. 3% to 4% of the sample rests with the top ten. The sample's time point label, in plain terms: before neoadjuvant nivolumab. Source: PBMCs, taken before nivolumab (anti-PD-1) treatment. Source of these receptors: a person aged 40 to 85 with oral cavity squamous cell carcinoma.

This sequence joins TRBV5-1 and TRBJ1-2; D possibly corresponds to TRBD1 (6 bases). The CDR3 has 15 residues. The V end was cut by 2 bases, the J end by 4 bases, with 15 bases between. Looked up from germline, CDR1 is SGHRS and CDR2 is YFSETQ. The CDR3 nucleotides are TGCGCCAGCAGCTTAGACAGGAGGATTGGCTATGGCTACACCTTC. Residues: CASSLDRRIGYGYTF.

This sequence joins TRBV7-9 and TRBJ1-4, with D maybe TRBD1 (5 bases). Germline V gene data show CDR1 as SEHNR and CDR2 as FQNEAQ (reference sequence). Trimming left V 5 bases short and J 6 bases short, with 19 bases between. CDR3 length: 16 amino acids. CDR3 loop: CASSVNRGLRHEKLFF. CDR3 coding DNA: TGTGCCAGCAGCGTCAACCGGGGCCTCCGACATGAAAAACTGTTTTTT.

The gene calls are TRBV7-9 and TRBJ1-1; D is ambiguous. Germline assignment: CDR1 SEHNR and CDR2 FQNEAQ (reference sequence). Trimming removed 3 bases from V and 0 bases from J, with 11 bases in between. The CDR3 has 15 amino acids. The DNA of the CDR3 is TGTGCCAGCAGCTTCTCACAGCACATGAACACTGAAGCTTTCTTT. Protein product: CASSFSQHMNTEAFF.

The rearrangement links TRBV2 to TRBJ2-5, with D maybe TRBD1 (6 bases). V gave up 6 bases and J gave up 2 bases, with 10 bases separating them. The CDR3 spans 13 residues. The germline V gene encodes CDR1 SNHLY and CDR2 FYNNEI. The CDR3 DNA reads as TGTGCCAGCAGCGGACAGTTACAAGAGACCCAGTACTTC. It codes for CASSGQLQETQYF.

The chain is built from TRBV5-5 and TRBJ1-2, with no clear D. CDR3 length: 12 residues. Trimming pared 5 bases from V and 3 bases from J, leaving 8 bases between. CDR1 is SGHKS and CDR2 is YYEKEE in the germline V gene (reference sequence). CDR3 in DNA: TGTGCCAGCAGAAGGGAGGACTATGGCTACACCTTC. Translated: CASRREDYGYTF.

The CDR3 DNA follows: TGTGCCAGCAGTTATCGGCAAAGCTCCTACAATGAGCAGTTCTTC. Amino acids: CASSYRQSSYNEQFF. The V gene is TRBV6-5, the J gene TRBJ2-1; D is unclear. Trimming left V 3 bases short and J 0 bases short, with 9 bases between. In germline, CDR1 is MNHEY, CDR2 SVGAGI. CDR3 length: 15 amino acids.

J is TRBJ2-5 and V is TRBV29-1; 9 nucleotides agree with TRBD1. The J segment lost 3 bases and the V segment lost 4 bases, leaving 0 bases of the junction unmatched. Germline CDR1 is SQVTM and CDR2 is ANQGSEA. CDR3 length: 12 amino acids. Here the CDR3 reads CSVGQGEETQYF. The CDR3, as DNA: TGCAGCGTTGGACAGGGGGAAGAGACCCAGTACTTC.

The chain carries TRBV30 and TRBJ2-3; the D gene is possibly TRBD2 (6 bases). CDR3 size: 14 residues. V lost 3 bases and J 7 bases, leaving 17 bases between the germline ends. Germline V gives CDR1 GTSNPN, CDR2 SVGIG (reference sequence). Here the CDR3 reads CAWSPGTSVHTQYF. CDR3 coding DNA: TGTGCCTGGAGCCCGGGGACTTCAGTACATACGCAGTATTTT.

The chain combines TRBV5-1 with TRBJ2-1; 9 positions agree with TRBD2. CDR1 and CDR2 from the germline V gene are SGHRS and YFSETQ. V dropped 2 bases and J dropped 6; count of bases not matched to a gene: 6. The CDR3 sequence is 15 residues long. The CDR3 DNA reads TGCGCCAGCAGCTTACCGGGACTAGCCACCAATGAGCAGTTCTTC. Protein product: CASSLPGLATNEQFF.

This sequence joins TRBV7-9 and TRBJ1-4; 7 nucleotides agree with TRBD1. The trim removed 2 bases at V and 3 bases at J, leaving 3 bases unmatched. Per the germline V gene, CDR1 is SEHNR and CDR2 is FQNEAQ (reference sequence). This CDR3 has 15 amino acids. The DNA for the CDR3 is TGTGCCAGCAGCTTACGCAGGGGGTCTAATGAAAAACTGTTTTTT. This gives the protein CASSLRRGSNEKLFF.

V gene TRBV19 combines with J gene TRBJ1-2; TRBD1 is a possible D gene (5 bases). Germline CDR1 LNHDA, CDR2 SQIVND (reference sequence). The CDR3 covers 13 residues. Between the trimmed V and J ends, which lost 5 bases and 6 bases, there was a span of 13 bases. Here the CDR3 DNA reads TGTGCCAGTAGTTATACAGGCCGGGATGGCTACACCTTC. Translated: CASSYTGRDGYTF.

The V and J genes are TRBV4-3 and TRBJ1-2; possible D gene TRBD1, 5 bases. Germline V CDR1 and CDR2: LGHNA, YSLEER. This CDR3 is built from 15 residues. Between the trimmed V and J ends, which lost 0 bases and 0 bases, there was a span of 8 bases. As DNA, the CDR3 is TGCGCCAGCAGCCAAGATTCGGGACCTAACTATGGCTACACCTTC. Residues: CASSQDSGPNYGYTF.

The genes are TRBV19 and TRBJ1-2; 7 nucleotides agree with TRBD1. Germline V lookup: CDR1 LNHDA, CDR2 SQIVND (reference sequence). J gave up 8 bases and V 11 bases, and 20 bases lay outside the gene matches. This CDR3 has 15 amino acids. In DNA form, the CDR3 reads TGTGCCTCCAACCAGGGGGTTGGAATATTGGGAGGCTACACCTTC. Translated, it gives CASNQGVGILGGYTF.

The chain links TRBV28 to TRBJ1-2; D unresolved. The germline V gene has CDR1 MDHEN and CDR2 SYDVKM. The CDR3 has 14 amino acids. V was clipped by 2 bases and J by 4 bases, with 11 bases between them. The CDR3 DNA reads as TGTGCCAGCAGTTTAGCAACGGGAAGCTATGGCTACACCTTC. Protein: CASSLATGSYGYTF.

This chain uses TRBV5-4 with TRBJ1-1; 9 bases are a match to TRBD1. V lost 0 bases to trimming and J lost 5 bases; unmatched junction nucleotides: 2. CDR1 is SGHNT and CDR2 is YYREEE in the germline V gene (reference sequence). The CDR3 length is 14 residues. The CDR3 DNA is TGTGCCAGCAGCTTGGAGACAGGGGGGACTGAAGCTTTCTTT. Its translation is CASSLETGGTEAFF.

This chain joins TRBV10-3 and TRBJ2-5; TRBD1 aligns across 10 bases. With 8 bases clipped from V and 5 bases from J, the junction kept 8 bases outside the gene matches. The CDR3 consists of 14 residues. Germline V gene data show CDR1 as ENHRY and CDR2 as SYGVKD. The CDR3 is CAISLAGQGETQYF. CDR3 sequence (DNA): TGTGCCATCTCGCTCGCGGGACAGGGGGAGACCCAGTACTTC.

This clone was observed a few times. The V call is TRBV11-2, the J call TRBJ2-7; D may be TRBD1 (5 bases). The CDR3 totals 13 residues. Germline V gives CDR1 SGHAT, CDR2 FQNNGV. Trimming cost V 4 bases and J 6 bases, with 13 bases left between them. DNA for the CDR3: TGTGCCAGCAGCTATCACCAGGGTGGCGAGCAGTACTTC. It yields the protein CASSYHQGGEQYF.

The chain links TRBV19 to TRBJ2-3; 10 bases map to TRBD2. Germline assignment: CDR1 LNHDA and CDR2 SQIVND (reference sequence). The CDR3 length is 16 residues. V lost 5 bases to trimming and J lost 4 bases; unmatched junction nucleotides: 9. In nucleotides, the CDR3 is TGTGCCAGTAGTGAGCGGGGGGGTTATTCAGCAGATACGCAGTATTTT. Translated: CASSERGGYSADTQYF.

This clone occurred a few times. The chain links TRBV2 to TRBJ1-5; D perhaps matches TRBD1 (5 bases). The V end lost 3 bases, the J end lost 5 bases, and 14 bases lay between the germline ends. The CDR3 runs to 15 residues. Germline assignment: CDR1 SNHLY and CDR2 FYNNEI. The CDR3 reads CASSDRRALDQPQHF. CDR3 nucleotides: TGTGCCAGCAGTGATCGCAGGGCCCTCGATCAGCCCCAGCATTTT.

The CDR3 region has the DNA TGTGCCAGCAGCTTAGAAGGCAGGGGCTTCGACACTGAAGCTTTCTTT. This translates into CASSLEGRGFDTEAFF. V usage is TRBV7-9 and J usage is TRBJ1-1; tentative D call: TRBD1 (6 bases). Trimming shortened V by 1 base and J by 3 bases, and 15 bases separated the two germline ends. In germline, CDR1 is SEHNR, CDR2 FQNEAQ (reference sequence). The CDR3 is 16 amino acids.

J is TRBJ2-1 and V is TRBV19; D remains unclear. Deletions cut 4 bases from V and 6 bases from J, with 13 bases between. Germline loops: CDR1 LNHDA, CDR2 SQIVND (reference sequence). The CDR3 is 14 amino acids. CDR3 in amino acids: CASSTRPGGNEQFF. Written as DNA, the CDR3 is TGTGCCAGTAGTACCCGTCCTGGTGGCAATGAGCAGTTCTTC. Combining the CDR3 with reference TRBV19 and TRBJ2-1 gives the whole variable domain DGGITQSPKYLFRKEGQNVTLSCEQNLNHDAMYWYRQDPGQGLRLIYYSQIVNDFQKGDIAEGYSVSREKKESFPLTVTSAQKNPTAFYLCASSTRPGGNEQFFGPGTRLTVL.